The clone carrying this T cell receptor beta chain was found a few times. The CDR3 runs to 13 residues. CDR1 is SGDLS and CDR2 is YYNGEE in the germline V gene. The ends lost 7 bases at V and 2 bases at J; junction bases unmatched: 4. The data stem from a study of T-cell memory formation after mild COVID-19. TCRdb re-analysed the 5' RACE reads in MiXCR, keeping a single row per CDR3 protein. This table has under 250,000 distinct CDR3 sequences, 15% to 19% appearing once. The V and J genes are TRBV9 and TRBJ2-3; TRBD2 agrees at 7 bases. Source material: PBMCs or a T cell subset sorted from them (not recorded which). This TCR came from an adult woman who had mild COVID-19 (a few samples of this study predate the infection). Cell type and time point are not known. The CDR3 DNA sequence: TGTGCCAGCTCTAGCGGATACACAGATACGCAGTATTTT. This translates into CASSSGYTDTQYF.